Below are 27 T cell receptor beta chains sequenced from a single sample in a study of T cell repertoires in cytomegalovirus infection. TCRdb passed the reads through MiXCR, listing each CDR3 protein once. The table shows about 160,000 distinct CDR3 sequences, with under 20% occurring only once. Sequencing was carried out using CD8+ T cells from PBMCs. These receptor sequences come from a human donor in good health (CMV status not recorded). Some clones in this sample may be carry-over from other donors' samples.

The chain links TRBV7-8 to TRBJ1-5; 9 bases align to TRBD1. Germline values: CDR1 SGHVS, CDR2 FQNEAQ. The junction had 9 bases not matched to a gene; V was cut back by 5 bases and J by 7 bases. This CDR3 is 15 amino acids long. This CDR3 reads CASSPRDRVTQPQHF. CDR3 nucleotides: TGTGCCAGCAGCCCGCGGGACAGGGTTACGCAGCCCCAGCATTTT.

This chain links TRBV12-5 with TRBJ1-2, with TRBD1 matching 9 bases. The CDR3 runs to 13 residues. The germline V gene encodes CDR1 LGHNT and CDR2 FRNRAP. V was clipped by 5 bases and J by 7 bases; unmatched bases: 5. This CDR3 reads CASGPGTGLGYTF. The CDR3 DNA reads TGTGCTAGTGGTCCCGGGACAGGGCTTGGCTACACCTTC.

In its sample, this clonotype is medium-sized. The CDR3 spells CASSLEREAFF. In DNA form, the CDR3 reads TGTGCCAGCAGCTTAGAACGGGAAGCTTTCTTT. This rearrangement joins TRBV7-9 to TRBJ1-1; D is unresolved. V was pared by 1 base and J by 8 bases, with 5 bases between. CDR1 and CDR2 from the germline V gene are SEHNR and FQNEAQ (reference sequence). There are 11 residues in the CDR3.

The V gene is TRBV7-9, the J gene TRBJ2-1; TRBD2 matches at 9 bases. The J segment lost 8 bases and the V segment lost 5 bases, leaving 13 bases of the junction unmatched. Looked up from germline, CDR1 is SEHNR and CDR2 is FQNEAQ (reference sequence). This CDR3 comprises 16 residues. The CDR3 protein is CASSPSGGSGGYEQFF. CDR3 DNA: TGTGCCAGCAGCCCTTCGGGGGGTAGCGGGGGATATGAGCAGTTCTTC. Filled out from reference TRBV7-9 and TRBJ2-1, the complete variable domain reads DTGVSQNPRHKITKRGQNVTFRCDPISEHNRLYWYRQTLGQGPEFLTYFQNEAQLEKSRLLSDRFSAERPKGSFSTLEIQRTEQGDSAMYLCASSPSGGSGGYEQFFGPGTRLTVL.

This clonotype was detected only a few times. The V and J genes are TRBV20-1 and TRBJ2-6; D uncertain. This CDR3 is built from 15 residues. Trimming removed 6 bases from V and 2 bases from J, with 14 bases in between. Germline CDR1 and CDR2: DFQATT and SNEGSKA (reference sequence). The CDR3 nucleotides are TGCAGTGCCCCCTTCAACCCACCTGGGGCCAACGTCCTGACTTTC. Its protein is CSAPFNPPGANVLTF.

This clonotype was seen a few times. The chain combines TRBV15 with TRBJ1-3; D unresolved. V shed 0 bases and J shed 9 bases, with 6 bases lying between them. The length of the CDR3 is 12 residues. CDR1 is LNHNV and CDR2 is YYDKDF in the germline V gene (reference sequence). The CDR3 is CATSREGITIYF. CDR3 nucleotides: TGTGCCACCAGCAGAGAGGGCATCACCATATATTTT.

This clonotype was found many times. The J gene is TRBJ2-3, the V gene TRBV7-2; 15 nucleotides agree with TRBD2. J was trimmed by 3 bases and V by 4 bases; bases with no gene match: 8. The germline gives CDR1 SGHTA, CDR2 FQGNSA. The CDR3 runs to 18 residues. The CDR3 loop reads CASSSIGLAGGPTDTQYF. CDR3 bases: TGTGCCAGCAGCTCCATTGGACTAGCGGGAGGGCCAACAGATACGCAGTATTTT.

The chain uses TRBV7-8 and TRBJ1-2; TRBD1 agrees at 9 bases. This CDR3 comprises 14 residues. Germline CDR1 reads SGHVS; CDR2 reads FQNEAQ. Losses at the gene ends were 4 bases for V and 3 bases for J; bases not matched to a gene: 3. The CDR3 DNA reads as TGTGCCAGCAGCTCCTGGACAGGGGACTATGGCTACACCTTC. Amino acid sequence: CASSSWTGDYGYTF.

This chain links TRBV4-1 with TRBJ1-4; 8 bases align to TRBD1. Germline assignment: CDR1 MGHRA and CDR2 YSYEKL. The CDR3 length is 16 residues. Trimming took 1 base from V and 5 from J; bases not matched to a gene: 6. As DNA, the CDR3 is TGCGCCAGCAGCCAAGTGGCCACAGGGGGGAATGAAAAACTGTTTTTT. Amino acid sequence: CASSQVATGGNEKLFF.

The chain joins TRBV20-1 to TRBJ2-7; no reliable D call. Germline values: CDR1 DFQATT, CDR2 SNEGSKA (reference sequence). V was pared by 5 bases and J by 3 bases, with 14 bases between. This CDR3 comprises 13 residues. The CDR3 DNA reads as TGCAGTGCTCCCGGCGGTCAGCACTACGAGCAGTACTTC. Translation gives CSAPGGQHYEQYF.

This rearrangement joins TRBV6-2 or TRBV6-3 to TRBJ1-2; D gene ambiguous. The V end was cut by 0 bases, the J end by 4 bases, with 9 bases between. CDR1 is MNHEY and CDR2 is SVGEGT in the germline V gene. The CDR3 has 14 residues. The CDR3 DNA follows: TGTGCCAGCAGTTACTCGCCAGAGGGCTATGGCTACACCTTC. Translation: CASSYSPEGYGYTF.

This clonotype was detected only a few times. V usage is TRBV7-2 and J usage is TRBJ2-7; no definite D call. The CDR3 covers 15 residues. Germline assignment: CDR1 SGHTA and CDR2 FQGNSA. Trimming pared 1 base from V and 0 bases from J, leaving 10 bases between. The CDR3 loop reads CASSLETTISYEQYF. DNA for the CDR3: TGTGCCAGCAGCTTAGAAACTACAATCTCCTACGAGCAGTACTTC.

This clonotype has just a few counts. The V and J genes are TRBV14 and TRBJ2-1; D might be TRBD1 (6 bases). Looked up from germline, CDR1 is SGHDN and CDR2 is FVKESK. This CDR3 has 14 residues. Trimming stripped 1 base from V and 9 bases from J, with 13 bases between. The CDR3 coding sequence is TGTGCCAGCAGCCAAGTAGGTGGGGGCCCTGAGCAGTTCTTC. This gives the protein CASSQVGGGPEQFF. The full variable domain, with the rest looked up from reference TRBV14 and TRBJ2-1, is EAGVTQFPSHSVIEKGQTVTLRCDPISGHDNLYWYRRVMGKEIKFLLHFVKESKQDESGMPNNRFLAERTGGTYSTLKVQPAELEDSGVYFCASSQVGGGPEQFFGPGTRLTVL.

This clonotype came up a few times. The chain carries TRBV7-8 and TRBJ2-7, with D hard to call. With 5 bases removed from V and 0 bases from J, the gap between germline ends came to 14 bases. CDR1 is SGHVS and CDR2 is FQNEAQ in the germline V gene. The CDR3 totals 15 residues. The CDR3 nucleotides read TGTGCCAGCAGCCTCAAACGGGCACTCTCCTACGAGCAGTACTTC. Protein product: CASSLKRALSYEQYF.

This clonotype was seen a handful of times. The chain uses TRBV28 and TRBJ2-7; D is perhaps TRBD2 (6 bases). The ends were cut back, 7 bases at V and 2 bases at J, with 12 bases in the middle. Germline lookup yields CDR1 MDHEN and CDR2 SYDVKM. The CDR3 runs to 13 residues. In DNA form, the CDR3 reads TGTGCCAGCACCTTGGGGGGACCCTACGAGCAGTACTTC. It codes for CASTLGGPYEQYF.

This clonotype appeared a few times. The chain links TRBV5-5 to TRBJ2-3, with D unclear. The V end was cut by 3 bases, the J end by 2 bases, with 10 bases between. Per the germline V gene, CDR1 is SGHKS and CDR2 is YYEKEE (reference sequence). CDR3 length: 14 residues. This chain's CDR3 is CASSYHWDTDTQYF. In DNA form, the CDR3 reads TGTGCCAGCAGCTACCATTGGGACACAGATACGCAGTATTTT.

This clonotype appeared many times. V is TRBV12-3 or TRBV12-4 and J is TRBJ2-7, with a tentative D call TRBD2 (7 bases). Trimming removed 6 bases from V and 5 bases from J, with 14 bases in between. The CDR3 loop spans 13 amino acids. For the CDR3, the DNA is TGTGCCAGCAGCTGGGGGGGCGGGGACGAGCAGTACTTC. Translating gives CASSWGGGDEQYF.

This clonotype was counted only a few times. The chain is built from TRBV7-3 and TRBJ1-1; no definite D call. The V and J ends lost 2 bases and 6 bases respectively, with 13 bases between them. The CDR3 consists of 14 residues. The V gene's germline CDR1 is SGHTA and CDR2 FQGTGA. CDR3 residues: CASSLADTLAEAFF. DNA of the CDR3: TGTGCCAGCAGCTTAGCTGACACGTTAGCTGAAGCTTTCTTT.

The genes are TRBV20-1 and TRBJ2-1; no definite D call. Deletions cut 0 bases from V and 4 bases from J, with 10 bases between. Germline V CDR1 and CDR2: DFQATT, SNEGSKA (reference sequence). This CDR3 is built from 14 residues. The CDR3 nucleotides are TGCAGTGCTAGAGATTCGACAAATTACAATGAGCAGTTCTTC. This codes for CSARDSTNYNEQFF.

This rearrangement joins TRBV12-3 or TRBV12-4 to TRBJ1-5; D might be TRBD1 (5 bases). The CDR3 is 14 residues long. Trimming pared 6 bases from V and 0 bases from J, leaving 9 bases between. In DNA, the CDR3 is TGTGCCAGCAGCCCTGACAGTAGCAATCAGCCCCAGCATTTT. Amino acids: CASSPDSSNQPQHF.

CDR3 DNA sequence: TGTGCCAGTAGTATACCCCGCAAGTTAAGCAATCAGCCCCAGCATTTT. This gives the protein CASSIPRKLSNQPQHF. The chain carries TRBV19 and TRBJ1-5, with no clear D. The CDR3 length is 16 residues. V was shortened by 2 bases and J by 1 base, with 12 bases between the two germline ends. In germline, CDR1 is LNHDA, CDR2 SQIVND (reference sequence).

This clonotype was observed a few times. CDR3 sequence reads: CASRPGVYGYTF. The CDR3 nucleotides read TGTGCCAGTAGACCAGGGGTGTATGGCTACACCTTC. The chain has TRBV19 and TRBJ1-2; D is possibly TRBD1 (6 bases). Germline V gene lookup returns CDR1 LNHDA and CDR2 SQIVND (reference sequence). The CDR3 length is 12 residues. The V end was cut by 6 bases, the J end by 5 bases, with 10 bases between.

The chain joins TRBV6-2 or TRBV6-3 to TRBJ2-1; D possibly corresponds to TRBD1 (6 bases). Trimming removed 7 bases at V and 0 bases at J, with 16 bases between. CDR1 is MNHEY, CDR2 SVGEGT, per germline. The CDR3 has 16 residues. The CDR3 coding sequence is TGTGCCAGCAAGCACCTCCGGGACACCTCCTACAATGAGCAGTTCTTC. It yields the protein CASKHLRDTSYNEQFF.

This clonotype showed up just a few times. As DNA, the CDR3 is TGTGCCAGCAGCTCGGTCGCCAGAACCTACAATGAGCAGTTCTTC. Protein: CASSSVARTYNEQFF. The V call is TRBV7-9, the J call TRBJ2-1, with D unclear. The CDR3 is 15 amino acids. V dropped 4 bases and J dropped 2 bases, with 12 bases sitting between them. Germline values: CDR1 SEHNR, CDR2 FQNEAQ (reference sequence). Drawing the rest from reference TRBV7-9 and TRBJ2-1, the complete variable domain is DTGVSQNPRHKITKRGQNVTFRCDPISEHNRLYWYRQTLGQGPEFLTYFQNEAQLEKSRLLSDRFSAERPKGSFSTLEIQRTEQGDSAMYLCASSSVARTYNEQFFGPGTRLTVL.

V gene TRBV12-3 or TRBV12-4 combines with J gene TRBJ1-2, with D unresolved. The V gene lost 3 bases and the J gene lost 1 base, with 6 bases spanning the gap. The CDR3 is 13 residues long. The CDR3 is CASSFENNYGYTF. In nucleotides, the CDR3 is TGTGCCAGCAGTTTTGAGAATAACTATGGCTACACCTTC.

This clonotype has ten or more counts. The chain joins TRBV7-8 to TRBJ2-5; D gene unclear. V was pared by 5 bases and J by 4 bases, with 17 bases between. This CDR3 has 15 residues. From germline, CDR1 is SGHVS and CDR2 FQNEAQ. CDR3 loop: CASSKPGFAGETQYF. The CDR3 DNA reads TGTGCCAGCAGCAAGCCGGGTTTCGCAGGAGAGACCCAGTACTTC.

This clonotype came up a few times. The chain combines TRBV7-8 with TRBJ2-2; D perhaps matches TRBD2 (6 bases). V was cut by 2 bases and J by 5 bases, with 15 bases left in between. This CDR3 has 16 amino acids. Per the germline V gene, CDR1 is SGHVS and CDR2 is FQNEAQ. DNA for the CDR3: TGTGCCAGCAGCTTACGTCCGGGGGTAAAGACCGGGGAGCTGTTTTTT. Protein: CASSLRPGVKTGELFF. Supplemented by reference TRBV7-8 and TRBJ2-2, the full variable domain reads GAGVSQSPRYKVAKRGQDVALRCDPISGHVSLFWYQQALGQGPEFLTYFQNEAQLDKSGLPSDRFFAERPEGSVSTLKIQRTQQEDSAVYLCASSLRPGVKTGELFFGEGSRLTVL.